The present T cell receptor (beta chain) was sequenced within a study of radiation and T cells in renal cell carcinoma. Time point specified: baseline pretreatment blood. As for treatment: 15 Gy SBRT to primary tumor, nephrectomy 4 weeks later. Concerning this clone: Its specificity is unknown.

This CDR3 is 16 amino acids long. V lost 3 bases, J lost 0 bases, and 8 bases stayed unmatched. Germline CDR1 reads SGHRS; CDR2 reads YFSETQ. Study results and limitations: In blood, top tumor clones expanded by 2 weeks, shrinking by 4.

Method: immunoSEQ multiplex PCR; TCRdb's copy keeps in-frame clones and lacks some. The repertoire holds 95,000 to 150,000 clones, roughly 80% seen once, with under 4% in the top ten. This TCR came from a woman aged 60-70 years with renal cell carcinoma. The sample in question was blood, obtained from a patient whose treatment included radiotherapy and nephrectomy. The J gene is TRBJ2-5, the V gene TRBV5-1, with 7 bases matching TRBD1. CDR3 DNA: TGCGCCAGCAGCTCCCCCGACAGGGAACACCAAGAGACCCAGTACTTC. Translation: CASSSPDREHQETQYF. The variable domain in full, completed from reference TRBV5-1 and TRBJ2-5, reads KAGVTQTPRYLIKTRGQQVTLSCSPISGHRSVSWYQQTPGQGLQFLFEYFSETQRNKGNFPGRFSGRQFSNSRSEMNVSTLELGDSALYLCASSSPDREHQETQYFGPGTRLLVL.